A single sample gave rise to the 4 T cell receptor beta chains below, sequenced in a study of cytomegalovirus exposure and HLA in healthy donors. The PCR made use of 60 Vbeta and 13 Jbeta primers. Profiled with immunoSEQ multiplex PCR; TCRdb holds only in-frame clones, not every one. The listing contains under 150,000 clones. Source material: PBMCs. The receptors stem from a man aged 35-49 years in good health and CMV-seronegative.

The chain combines TRBV25-1 with TRBJ1-2; D possibly corresponds to TRBD1 (5 bases). CDR3 length: 15 amino acids. V lost 4 bases to trimming and J lost 5 bases, with 17 bases between them. Per the germline V gene, CDR1 is MGHDK and CDR2 is SYGVNS. As DNA, the CDR3 is TGTGCCAGCAGTGGGATACAGGACCAACGGTATGGCTACACCTTC. It specifies CASSGIQDQRYGYTF.

The chain employs TRBV6-1 and TRBJ1-2; 11 bases align to TRBD1. CDR1 and CDR2 from the germline V gene are MNHNS and SASEGT. Trimming at V came to 2 bases and at J to 5 bases, leaving 7 bases not matched to a gene. This CDR3 spans 16 amino acids. The CDR3: CASSELPGQGAYGYTF. The CDR3 DNA reads TGTGCCAGCAGTGAACTACCCGGACAGGGGGCATATGGCTACACCTTC.

The chain links TRBV4-3 to TRBJ1-5; 8 bases match TRBD1. The germline gives CDR1 LGHNA, CDR2 YSLEER. J gave up 2 bases and V 3 bases, and 6 bases lay outside the gene matches. This CDR3 is built from 16 residues. CDR3 bases: TGCGCCAGCAGCCAGGACAGGGCAGGAGGCAATCAGCCCCAGCATTTT. Translating it yields CASSQDRAGGNQPQHF.

V is TRBV27 and J is TRBJ2-7; tentative D call: TRBD2 (5 bases). This CDR3 region has 14 residues. The germline gives CDR1 MNHEY, CDR2 SMNVEV (reference sequence). V was pared by 2 bases and J by 3 bases, with 11 bases between. The CDR3 DNA is TGTGCCAGCAGTTTAAGCGGAAGAGTCTACGAGCAGTACTTC. This sequence encodes CASSLSGRVYEQYF.